The 25 T cell receptor beta chains given below trace back to one sample, sequenced in a study of blood T cell repertoires in COVID-19. TCRdb keeps only in-frame clones here, not all; method: immunoSEQ multiplex PCR. The sample has hundreds of thousands of clones, approximately 85% seen once; the top ten hold around 1%. The sequenced sample was PBMCs or T cells enriched from blood (not recorded which). The receptors stem from a woman younger than 45 who had recovered from COVID-19.

The rearrangement uses TRBV4-3 and TRBJ1-1, with D maybe TRBD1 (5 bases). CDR1 is LGHNA, CDR2 YSLEER, per germline. The CDR3 sequence is 16 residues long. Trimming removed 0 bases at V and 3 bases at J, with 14 bases between. The CDR3 DNA reads TGCGCCAGCAGCCAAGATTGGCGGCTAGGGGACACTGAAGCTTTCTTT. This sequence encodes CASSQDWRLGDTEAFF.

The gene calls are TRBV10-1 and TRBJ2-5, with D possibly matching TRBD2 (5 bases). Germline V gene sequence: CDR1 WNHNN, CDR2 SYGVQD (reference sequence). This CDR3 has 12 amino acids. V gave up 7 bases and J gave up 5 bases, with 11 bases separating them. The chain's CDR3 is CASTRGWETQYF. In nucleotides, the CDR3 is TGCGCCAGCACCCGGGGATGGGAGACCCAGTACTTC.

The V and J genes are TRBV7-9 and TRBJ1-5; unclear D gene. The CDR3 is 12 amino acids. Germline V gene sequence: CDR1 SEHNR, CDR2 FQNEAQ (reference sequence). V was clipped by 5 bases and J by 6 bases, with 8 bases between them. The CDR3 region is CASSLGVQPQHF. The CDR3 DNA reads as TGTGCCAGCAGCCTCGGGGTTCAGCCCCAGCATTTT.

This clone has a single count. The chain employs TRBV30 and TRBJ1-3, with D perhaps matching TRBD1 (5 bases). The germline gives CDR1 GTSNPN, CDR2 SVGIG (reference sequence). The CDR3 totals 18 residues. The V end lost 4 bases, the J end lost 0 bases, and 22 bases lay between the germline ends. CDR3 DNA: TGTGCCTGGAACACATACAGGAAGCCGAAACGCTCTGGAAACACCATATATTTT. Residues: CAWNTYRKPKRSGNTIYF. The entire variable domain, with the rest obtained from reference TRBV30 and TRBJ1-3, is as follows: SQTIHQWPATLVQPVGSPLSLECTVEGTSNPNLYWYRQAAGRGLQLLFYSVGIGQISSEVPQNLSASRPQDRQFILSSKKLLLSDSGFYLCAWNTYRKPKRSGNTIYFGEGSWLTVV.

V gene TRBV30 combines with J gene TRBJ2-7, with a weak D call TRBD1 (5 bases). The germline V gene has CDR1 GTSNPN and CDR2 SVGIG (reference sequence). The CDR3 is 12 residues long. V dropped 3 bases and J dropped 2 bases, with 8 bases sitting between them. DNA of the CDR3: TGTGCCTGGAGACCAGGGACCTACGAGCAGTACTTC. Protein sequence: CAWRPGTYEQYF.

The gene calls are TRBV7-3 and TRBJ2-3; TRBD2 aligns across 8 bases. Germline V gene data show CDR1 as SGHTA and CDR2 as FQGTGA. V lost 7 bases to trimming and J lost 2 bases; unmatched junction nucleotides: 8. The CDR3 length is 15 residues. CDR3 DNA: TGTGCCAGCACTCCGGGGGGGCCCGCCACAGATACGCAGTATTTT. Residues: CASTPGGPATDTQYF.

The chain has TRBV10-1 and TRBJ2-7; TRBD2 matches 12 bases. The CDR3 is 16 amino acids. Losses at the gene ends were 3 bases for V and 5 bases for J; bases not matched to a gene: 8. Germline CDR1 and CDR2: WNHNN and SYGVQD (reference sequence). The CDR3 DNA reads as TGCGCCAGCAGTGACGACCGACTAGCGGGAGCCCACGAGCAGTACTTC. As protein: CASSDDRLAGAHEQYF.

This clone was seen just once. V gene TRBV5-4 combines with J gene TRBJ2-5, with a weak D call TRBD2 (7 bases). CDR3 size: 14 residues. The V gene's germline CDR1 is SGHNT and CDR2 YYREEE (reference sequence). V lost 1 base and J 5 bases, leaving 12 bases between the germline ends. The CDR3 protein is CASSLRGGMETQYF. The CDR3 bases are TGTGCCAGCAGCTTGAGGGGGGGGATGGAGACCCAGTACTTC. Filled out from reference TRBV5-4 and TRBJ2-5, the complete variable domain reads ETGVTQSPTHLIKTRGQQVTLRCSSQSGHNTVSWYQQALGQGPQFIFQYYREEENGRGNFPPRFSGLQFPNYSSELNVNALELDDSALYLCASSLRGGMETQYFGPGTRLLVL.

The chain joins TRBV3-1 (or the pseudogene TRBV3-2) to TRBJ1-3, with TRBD1 as a possible D gene (5 bases). CDR3 length equals 11 residues. V dropped 3 bases and J dropped 14 bases, with 11 bases sitting between them. Germline V gene data show CDR1 as LGHDT and CDR2 as YNNKEL (reference sequence). This CDR3 is CASSQFRDLYF. For the CDR3, the DNA is TGTGCCAGCAGCCAGTTCCGGGACTTATATTTT.

The rearrangement uses TRBV6-5 and TRBJ1-4; the match to TRBD1 covers 7 bases. J lost 8 bases, V lost 0 bases, and 6 bases had no gene match. Germline lookup yields CDR1 MNHEY and CDR2 SVGAGI. There are 15 residues in the CDR3. The CDR3 nucleotides are TGTGCCAGCAGTTACTCGGGACAGAGGAAGGAAAAACTGTTTTTT. Its translation is CASSYSGQRKEKLFF.

This chain links TRBV6-5 with TRBJ2-1; 7 bases are shared with TRBD1. In germline, CDR1 is MNHEY, CDR2 SVGAGI. CDR3 length: 16 residues. Germline trimming cut 4 bases from V and 1 base from J; bases unmatched to any gene: 7. CDR3 coding DNA: TGTGCCAGCAGTTCCCGGACAGGCCCGTCCTACAATGAGCAGTTCTTC. Translated, it gives CASSSRTGPSYNEQFF.

The chain is built from TRBV10-3 and TRBJ2-7, with TRBD1 identical over 10 bases. Trimming at V came to 4 bases and at J to 0 bases, leaving 15 bases not matched to a gene. The germline V gene encodes CDR1 ENHRY and CDR2 SYGVKD. This CDR3 has 19 amino acids. CDR3 in amino acids: CAISARQGAKVRSSYEQYF. CDR3 sequence (DNA): TGTGCCATCAGTGCCCGACAGGGGGCCAAGGTCCGCAGCTCCTACGAGCAGTACTTC.

J is TRBJ1-1 and V is TRBV6-4; tentatively, D is TRBD1 (5 bases). V was cut by 5 bases and J by 5 bases, with 12 bases left in between. The germline V gene encodes CDR1 MRHNA and CDR2 SNTAGT. This CDR3 is 13 amino acids long. CDR3 DNA sequence: TGTGCCAGCAGTTTCAGTGGGGGGACTGAAGCTTTCTTT. It codes for CASSFSGGTEAFF.

The chain links TRBV19 to TRBJ1-1; 12 positions match TRBD1. Germline V gives CDR1 LNHDA, CDR2 SQIVND (reference sequence). V lost 7 bases, J lost 6 bases, and 12 bases stayed unmatched. This CDR3 region has 16 residues. DNA of the CDR3: TGTGCCAGTATAGGGACAGGGGGCCCTCAAAAGGCTGAAGCTTTCTTT. Translating it yields CASIGTGGPQKAEAFF.

The V and J genes are TRBV7-8 and TRBJ1-2; D is uncertain. The V end lost 5 bases, the J end lost 4 bases, and 14 bases lay between the germline ends. This CDR3 spans 14 amino acids. Germline V gene sequence: CDR1 SGHVS, CDR2 FQNEAQ. The CDR3 DNA sequence: TGTGCCAGCAGCAACATCCGGGGTATCTATGGCTACACCTTC. Its protein product is CASSNIRGIYGYTF.

The rearrangement uses TRBV9 and TRBJ2-7; the match to TRBD2 covers 8 bases. Germline values: CDR1 SGDLS, CDR2 YYNGEE. CDR3 length: 14 amino acids. The J segment lost 5 bases and the V segment lost 4 bases, leaving 8 bases of the junction unmatched. CDR3 protein: CASSPGLVGHEQYF. CDR3 bases: TGTGCCAGCAGCCCGGGACTAGTAGGCCACGAGCAGTACTTC.

The chain combines TRBV5-1 with TRBJ2-3; TRBD2 matches at 11 bases. This CDR3 comprises 17 residues. Trimming at V came to 1 base and at J to 5 bases, leaving 9 bases not matched to a gene. Per germline, CDR1 SGHRS and CDR2 YFSETQ. CDR3 in amino acids: CASSLFSGLAGGDTQYF. The CDR3 DNA reads as TGCGCCAGCAGCTTGTTTTCTGGGCTAGCGGGAGGAGATACGCAGTATTTT.

J is TRBJ1-6 and V is TRBV7-9; 7 bases line up with TRBD1. The ends lost 5 bases at V and 8 bases at J; junction bases unmatched: 15. CDR3 length equals 17 residues. The germline V gene encodes CDR1 SEHNR and CDR2 FQNEAQ (reference sequence). The CDR3 loop reads CASSPFHSGTAYSPLHF. CDR3 nucleotide sequence: TGTGCCAGCAGCCCCTTCCACTCCGGGACAGCATATTCACCCCTCCACTTT. The whole variable domain, remainder taken from reference TRBV7-9 and TRBJ1-6, is DTGVSQNPRHKITKRGQNVTFRCDPISEHNRLYWYRQTLGQGPEFLTYFQNEAQLEKSRLLSDRFSAERPKGSFSTLEIQRTEQGDSAMYLCASSPFHSGTAYSPLHFGNGTRLTVT.

This chain uses TRBV18 with TRBJ1-5; no firm D call. The CDR3 is 13 residues long. Looked up from germline, CDR1 is KGHSH and CDR2 is LQKENI. V was trimmed by 1 base and J by 6 bases, leaving 7 bases between them. CDR3: CASSPLSGQPQHF. The CDR3 bases are TGTGCCAGCTCACCACTCTCGGGTCAGCCCCAGCATTTT.

A remark on this clone: A read error may account for a junction end that differs from germline. The CDR3 spells CASSLGQGSRNTIYF. The CDR3 DNA reads TGTGCCAGCAGTTTAGGACAGGGCTCTCGAAACACCATATATTTT. The chain uses TRBV28 and TRBJ1-3; TRBD1 aligns across 8 bases. The germline V gene encodes CDR1 MDHEN and CDR2 SYDVKM. The CDR3 is 15 residues long. Combining the CDR3 with reference TRBV28 and TRBJ1-3 gives the whole variable domain DVKVTQSSRYLVKRTGEKVFLECVQDMDHENMFWYRQDPGLGLRLIYFSYDVKMKEKGDIPEGYSVSREKKERFSLILESASTNQTSMYLCASSLGQGSRNTIYFGEGSWLTVV.

V gene TRBV4-1 combines with J gene TRBJ1-1; weak D call: TRBD1 (5 bases). Per germline, CDR1 MGHRA and CDR2 YSYEKL. The CDR3 runs to 14 residues. V was cut by 3 bases and J by 4 bases, with 12 bases left in between. CDR3 in DNA: TGCGCCAGCAGCCAGGAGGGGTGGAGCACTGAAGCTTTCTTT. Translated: CASSQEGWSTEAFF.

This chain links TRBV27 with TRBJ1-1, with 9 bases fitting TRBD1. The CDR3 loop spans 13 amino acids. Germline V gives CDR1 MNHEY, CDR2 SMNVEV (reference sequence). With V trimmed by 2 bases and J by 8 bases, 3 bases remained unmatched. Written as DNA, the CDR3 is TGTGCCAGCAGTTTAGTTACAGGGGGCGAAGCTTTCTTT. This encodes CASSLVTGGEAFF.

The chain links TRBV30 to TRBJ2-3; a weak D match, TRBD1 (5 bases). This CDR3 is built from 15 residues. Trimming left V 3 bases short and J 3 bases short, with 16 bases between. From germline, CDR1 is GTSNPN and CDR2 SVGIG (reference sequence). The CDR3 region has the DNA TGTGCCTGGAGCCAGGACCGACGACAGACAGATACGCAGTATTTT. It codes for CAWSQDRRQTDTQYF.

This chain links TRBV5-1 with TRBJ2-1; maybe TRBD1 (6 bases). With 2 bases removed from V and 0 bases from J, the gap between germline ends came to 9 bases. This CDR3 comprises 15 residues. Germline CDR1 is SGHRS and CDR2 is YFSETQ. The CDR3 nucleotides are TGCGCCAGCAGCTTACAGGGAGCCTCCTACAATGAGCAGTTCTTC. It yields the protein CASSLQGASYNEQFF.

The V call is TRBV19, the J call TRBJ1-1; maybe TRBD1 (6 bases). Germline V gene data show CDR1 as LNHDA and CDR2 as SQIVND (reference sequence). The CDR3 is made up of 14 amino acids. The ends were cut back, 3 bases at V and 2 bases at J, with 10 bases in the middle. CDR3 loop: CASSITGSNTEAFF. The CDR3 nucleotides are TGTGCCAGTAGTATTACAGGGTCAAACACTGAAGCTTTCTTT.